This T cell receptor beta chain comes out of a study of control samples from healthy donors and cancer patients. The CDR3 is made up of 14 amino acids. The V end lost 3 bases, the J end lost 5 bases, and 8 bases lay between the germline ends. Germline lookup yields CDR1 MNHEY and CDR2 SMNVEV (reference sequence). Produced via immunoSEQ multiplex PCR; TCRdb's table is partial and in-frame only. The sample has roughly 50,000 clones, approximately 94% seen once; the top ten hold around 3.7%. The TCR originated in a man aged 25-45 years in good health. The rearrangement uses TRBV27 and TRBJ1-6; D is ambiguous. Material: blood. CDR3 in amino acids: CASSLGQDNSPLHF. The CDR3 region has the DNA TGTGCCAGCAGTTTGGGCCAGGATAATTCACCCCTCCACTTT.